These 3 T cell receptor beta chains were all obtained from the same sample, sequenced in a study of Ad26.COV2.S vaccination and SARS-CoV-2 variants. Generated by immunoSEQ multiplex PCR, the TCRdb table keeps only in-frame clones and is missing some. The sample consists of approximately 480,000 clones, around nine tenths of them appearing once. Noted treatment: some 19 received Ad26.COV2.S at low or high dose, single or two shots; about 5 received placebo; per-sample allocation not given. Samples analyzed were those drawn on day 63 after the first vaccine or placebo injection. The source was peripheral blood, collected in a trial of Ad26.COV2.S vaccine versus placebo. The receptors derive from a person between 18 and 59 years old who received the Ad26.COV2.S COVID-19 vaccine or a placebo.

This rearrangement joins TRBV28 to TRBJ2-5; D not certain. There are 14 residues in the CDR3. Per the germline V gene, CDR1 is MDHEN and CDR2 is SYDVKM. Trimming removed 4 bases at V and 5 bases at J, with 14 bases between. The CDR3 reads CASSSYAQRETQYF. The CDR3, as DNA: TGTGCCAGCAGTTCCTATGCGCAGAGGGAGACCCAGTACTTC. The complete variable domain, with remaining parts taken from reference TRBV28 and TRBJ2-5, reads DVKVTQSSRYLVKRTGEKVFLECVQDMDHENMFWYRQDPGLGLRLIYFSYDVKMKEKGDIPEGYSVSREKKERFSLILESASTNQTSMYLCASSSYAQRETQYFGPGTRLLVL.

The chain combines TRBV2 with TRBJ1-5; TRBD1 is a possible D gene (6 bases). CDR1 and CDR2 from the germline V gene are SNHLY and FYNNEI. This CDR3 contains 15 residues. Trimming removed 6 bases at V and 6 bases at J, with 18 bases between. Written as DNA, the CDR3 is TGTGCCAGCAGCCCCCGCACAGGGTATGCTCAGCCCCAGCATTTT. Translated: CASSPRTGYAQPQHF.

The V and J genes are TRBV29-1 and TRBJ2-1; 10 bases match TRBD2. The V gene's germline CDR1 is SQVTM and CDR2 ANQGSEA. V gave up 2 bases and J gave up 15 bases; unmatched junction bases: 4. This CDR3 comprises 11 residues. The CDR3 bases are TGCAGCGTTGAATCGGCTAGCGGGAGGTTCTTC. Its translation: CSVESASGRFF.